This TCR beta chain was recovered during a study of blood T cell repertoires in COVID-19. Study as a whole: Samples taken during acute and convalescent COVID-19 were collected in the United States, Italy and Spain. Sources were T cells, B-cell-depleted T cells, or PBMCs; the material itself was cDNA or gDNA.

Germline V lookup: CDR1 SGDLS, CDR2 YYNGEE. Unmatched junction bases numbered 3, after V lost 0 bases and J lost 7 bases. CDR3 length equals 15 residues. Here immunoSEQ multiplex PCR was the method, and the copy in TCRdb shows in-frame clones only, minus some. The data show about 58,000 clones, about nine tenths seen once. The specimen was peripheral blood. This TCR was recovered from a woman in her sixties or seventies with active COVID-19. The chain uses TRBV9 and TRBJ1-4; TRBD1 matches at 10 bases. Here the CDR3 DNA reads TGTGCCAGCAGCGTAGACCGGGACAGGGGTGAAAAACTGTTTTTT. It yields the protein CASSVDRDRGEKLFF.